This T cell receptor (beta chain) emerged from a study of Graves' ophthalmopathy and Graves' hyperthyroidism. The overall study: Peripheral blood sampling preceded any treatment and occurred at initial diagnosis. Study conclusions and caveats: Blood shared most expanded thyroid clonotypes above 0.001 frequency.

This clonotype was counted at least ten times. Its antigen is not identified. Amplified TCR beta CDR3 regions were obtained using RNA transcripts as template. HTBI-primed first-round RT-PCR preceded second-round multiplex PCR. In TCRdb, the multiplex PCR reads were re-called with MiXCR into one record per CDR3 protein. In the table there are 350,000 to 400,000 distinct CDR3 sequences, around 20% of which are singletons. CDR3 length: 12 amino acids. Looked up from germline, CDR1 is MNHEY and CDR2 is SVGEGT. Trimming left V 2 bases short and J 3 bases short, with 5 bases between. The source material was peripheral blood. The rearrangement links TRBV6-2 or TRBV6-3 to TRBJ2-7; D is ambiguous. This clonotype originated in a woman younger than 35 with Graves' ophthalmopathy. CDR3 residues: CASSYGFYEQYF. DNA of the CDR3: TGTGCCAGCAGTTACGGATTCTACGAGCAGTACTTC.